These T cell receptor beta chains were read from a single sample in a study of blood T cell repertoires in COVID-19. TCRdb's copy holds only in-frame clones and misses some; the assay was immunoSEQ multiplex PCR. The sample has roughly 400,000 clones; roughly 90% are singletons. The sequenced material came from PBMCs or T cells enriched from blood (not recorded which). The source is a woman aged 35 to 49 with acute COVID-19. The CDR3 runs from the conserved cysteine through the conserved F or W. The order of the fields is V gene, D gene, J gene, clone size, CDR3 DNA, CDR3 protein. A D gene is named only where the DNA matches it firmly. The size field is filled for only some rows; it gives once, few, many or a size class.

V: TRBV5-1
D: -
J: TRBJ2-3
size: -
DNA: TGCGCCAGCAGCTCCGACCCCGGGACTGGCACAGATACGCAGTATTTT
CDR3: CASSSDPGTGTDTQYF

V: TRBV11-3
D: TRBD1
J: TRBJ2-5
size: -
DNA: TGTGCCAGCAGCTCCACAGGGGAAGAGACCCAGTACTTC
CDR3: CASSSTGEETQYF

V: TRBV15
D: TRBD2
J: TRBJ2-5
size: -
DNA: TGTGCCACCAGCAGGGGGGTCGGGACTAGCACCCCCCCGCACTTC
CDR3: CATSRGVGTSTPPHF

V: TRBV2
D: -
J: TRBJ2-4
size: -
DNA: TGTGCCAGCAGGGACAGCCTAGCCAAAAACATTCAGTACTTC
CDR3: CASRDSLAKNIQYF

V: TRBV7-2
D: -
J: TRBJ1-4
size: -
DNA: TGTGCCAGCAGCTTCTACCCCCAGGGGAGTCGGGAAAAACTGTTTTTT
CDR3: CASSFYPQGSREKLFF

V: TRBV18
D: TRBD2
J: TRBJ2-5
size: once
DNA: TGTGCCAGCTCACCGGGACTAGCTGGGGAGACCCAGTACTTC
CDR3: CASSPGLAGETQYF

V: TRBV29-1
D: TRBD1
J: TRBJ1-1
size: -
DNA: TGCAGCGTTGAAGATGGTGGGACAGTCACTGAAGCTTTCTTT
CDR3: CSVEDGGTVTEAFF

V: TRBV19
D: TRBD2
J: TRBJ2-7
size: -
DNA: TGTGCCAGTAGTTGGACTAGCGGGGGGTTCTACGAGCAGTACTTC
CDR3: CASSWTSGGFYEQYF

V: TRBV19
D: -
J: TRBJ2-7
size: -
DNA: TGTGCCAGTAGTACACAGGTCAGGGGCGGATCCTACGAGCAGTACTTC
CDR3: CASSTQVRGGSYEQYF

V: TRBV7-6
D: TRBD1
J: TRBJ2-1
size: few
DNA: TGTGCCAGCAGCCTAGGGGGCGCGTCCTACAATGAGCAGTTCTTC
CDR3: CASSLGGASYNEQFF

V: TRBV4-1
D: -
J: TRBJ2-2
size: -
DNA: TGCGCCAGCAGCTCGGGGGAGCTGTTTTTT
CDR3: CASSSGELFF

V: TRBV6-5
D: TRBD2
J: TRBJ2-1
size: -
DNA: TGTGCCAGCAGTTCTAGCGGGGGATGGAACAATGAGCAGTTCTTC
CDR3: CASSSSGGWNNEQFF

V: TRBV5-1
D: TRBD1
J: TRBJ2-1
size: -
DNA: TGCGCCAGCAGCGAGGGGACAGGGGGTTTAGTTGAGCAGTTCTTC
CDR3: CASSEGTGGLVEQFF

V: TRBV19
D: TRBD1
J: TRBJ2-1
size: -
DNA: TGTGCCAGTCAGGGGGCATATGAGCAGTTCTTC
CDR3: CASQGAYEQFF

V: TRBV5-1
D: -
J: TRBJ2-1
size: -
DNA: TGCGCCAGCAGCTTAAGAGCAGGTTCCTACAATGAGCAGTTCTTC
CDR3: CASSLRAGSYNEQFF

V: TRBV3-1/TRBV3-2
D: TRBD1
J: TRBJ1-5
size: -
DNA: TGTGCCAGCAGTCAAAGGACAGGGGGCAATCAGCCCCAGCATTTT
CDR3: CASSQRTGGNQPQHF

V: TRBV6-2/TRBV6-3
D: TRBD2
J: TRBJ2-7
size: once
DNA: TGTGCCAGCAGTTACCCTGGAGCTAGCGGGGCCTACGAGCAGTACTTC
CDR3: CASSYPGASGAYEQYF

V: TRBV13
D: TRBD2
J: TRBJ2-5
size: once
DNA: TGTGCCAGCAGCTTAGTATCTCTTTCGCGGGGGGTCCAAGAGACCCAGTACTTC
CDR3: CASSLVSLSRGVQETQYF

V: TRBV24-1
D: TRBD1
J: TRBJ2-7
size: -
DNA: TGTGCCACCAGCTCCCGGGACAGGGGGGTCTACGAGCAGTACTTC
CDR3: CATSSRDRGVYEQYF

V: TRBV5-8
D: -
J: TRBJ1-2
size: -
DNA: TGTGCCAGCAGCCCGGGGACGGGACTCACCCTCTATGGCTACACCTTC
CDR3: CASSPGTGLTLYGYTF

V: TRBV9
D: -
J: TRBJ1-2
size: -
DNA: TGTGCCAGCAGCGTTAATAACTATGGCTACACCTTC
CDR3: CASSVNNYGYTF

V: TRBV11-2
D: TRBD1
J: TRBJ1-4
size: -
DNA: TGTGCCAGCAGCCGCCCGGGACAGGGGCGAAATGAAAAACTGTTTTTT
CDR3: CASSRPGQGRNEKLFF

V: TRBV5-1
D: TRBD1
J: TRBJ2-7
size: -
DNA: TGCGCCAGCAGCTTCCGACAGGGGGCCTACGAGCAGTACTTC
CDR3: CASSFRQGAYEQYF

V: TRBV5-1
D: -
J: TRBJ1-6
size: -
DNA: TGCGCCAGCAGCTCATCCTCTGGTGGACAGCCTGTTTCACCCCTCCACTTT
CDR3: CASSSSSGGQPVSPLHF

V: TRBV6-5
D: -
J: TRBJ2-7
size: -
DNA: TGTGCCAGCAGTTACTCGATCAACAGGGCCTACGAGCAGTACTTC
CDR3: CASSYSINRAYEQYF

V: TRBV9
D: -
J: TRBJ2-1
size: -
DNA: TGTGCCAGCAGCGCCCAGGGTAGCTCCTACAATGAGCAGTTCTTC
CDR3: CASSAQGSSYNEQFF

V: TRBV7-9
D: TRBD1
J: TRBJ1-1
size: -
DNA: TGTGCCAGCAGCGGGACAGGGGCAAACACTGAAGCTTTCTTT
CDR3: CASSGTGANTEAFF

V: TRBV7-9
D: TRBD1
J: TRBJ1-3
size: once
DNA: TGTGCCAGCAGCTTGACAGGGAGCTCTGGAAACACCATATATTTT
CDR3: CASSLTGSSGNTIYF

V: TRBV6-5
D: -
J: TRBJ1-1
size: -
DNA: TGTGCCAGCAGCGTAAAGGAGGCGAGTTTCCCCGCTTTCTTT
CDR3: CASSVKEASFPAFF

V: TRBV19
D: TRBD1
J: TRBJ2-1
size: -
DNA: TGTGCCAGTAGTATCCCGGGACAGACCTACAATGAGCAGTTCTTC
CDR3: CASSIPGQTYNEQFF

V: TRBV3-1/TRBV3-2
D: TRBD2
J: TRBJ2-1
size: -
DNA: TGTGCCAGCAGCCAAGATCTGGGACGGGGGGGAAGCTCCTACAATGAGCAGTTCTTC
CDR3: CASSQDLGRGGSSYNEQFF

V: TRBV5-1
D: TRBD2
J: TRBJ2-3
size: -
DNA: TGCGCCAGCAGCGGGCAAGGGACTAGCGGGGCCAGGACAGATACGCAGTATTTT
CDR3: CASSGQGTSGARTDTQYF